This TCR beta chain was recorded in a study of a mutant IDH1 vaccine in newly diagnosed glioma (TCRdb year 2021). For context, the study as a whole: In the chemotherapy-containing groups, vaccination started alongside temozolomide cycles, whereas in patients who had radiotherapy alone it started 4-6 weeks after radiotherapy. Peripheral blood samples were drawn at six visits, namely V03 (baseline), V05, V07, V10, V12 and V13. The week-35 safety follow-up took place at visit V12, and the week-47 end of study took place at visit V13. Prior to enrollment, standard therapy consisting of radiotherapy alone, temozolomide alone, or radiochemotherapy with temozolomide had been administered to patients, with the combination being received by most patients. Of the 25 to 35 patients who were treated, about 62% were male and about 40% were female, and the mean age was around 40 years. Longitudinal TCRB deep sequencing was performed for 20 to 25 treated patients wherever samples were available for exploratory analyses. Paper-wide results and their limitations: According to the authors, sample limitations meant that analyses of patient blood samples could not be reproduced. PBMC samples for TCRB deep sequencing were selected based on availability. Across multiple MHC alleles, vaccine-induced immune responses were seen in 90% to 95% of patients. Pseudoprogression seemed to be unrelated to changes in the top peripheral T cell clonotypes found by TCRB sequencing.

Note on this clone: What antigen it recognizes has not been identified. No clone much larger than this one lies a single base away; base qualities are absent.

Library construction relied on the immunoSEQ multiplex PCR assay. Following the manufacturer's protocol, the hsTCRB Kit was used to amplify rearranged TCR beta chain sequences. TCRB libraries were sequenced on an Illumina MiSeq. The authors processed their data as follows. The kit vendor's proprietary platform handled demultiplexing, trimming and gene mapping. TCRdb stores this immuneACCESS table with in-frame sequences only. Part of the clones is absent; in the studies checked, under half of the shortfall reflects unresolved V genes, and no reason is known for the rest. V, J and clone size are taken as reported in that table, and D and trimming were inferred from the DNA itself. This sample gives around 31,000 clones in total; roughly 86% of them show up just once. 15% of the sample comes from the top ten. The CDR3 runs 15 residues from the cysteine to the phenylalanine. CDR3 DNA is the only sequence kept; it has 45 bases, read in frame from the first base. In the germline V gene, CDR1 corresponds to SGHVS and CDR2 to FNYEAQ. The junction carries 18 bases between V and J, which are trimmed by 2 bases and 7 bases respectively.

In light of the paper, this sample's time point label describes: week 35, safety follow-up. A 20-mer mutant IDH1 peptide at 300 micrograms in Montanide made up each vaccine dose, which was injected subcutaneously together with topical imiquimod. Patients were given eight vaccinations, in weeks 1, 3, 5, 7, 11, 15, 19 and 23, which matched visits V03 through V10. Newly diagnosed WHO grade 3 or 4 IDH1-mutant astrocytomas showing loss of nuclear ATRX were present in the donors. The samples were drawn from NOA16, a multicentre, single-arm, open-label phase I trial in Germany that tested a mutant IDH1 peptide vaccine in humans for the first time. Genomic DNA for TCRB sequencing was isolated from EDTA blood with the DNeasy Blood and Tissue Kit.

The sequence was obtained from a man aged 25-40 years with glioma. The chain was built from TRBV7-6 and TRBJ2-7; a tentative D match to TRBD1 spans 6 bases. The source was PBMCs, collected from a glioma patient whose treatment included an IDH1 peptide vaccine. This receptor has the CDR3 CASSLLSVTRGEQYF. The sequenced DNA: TGTGCCAGCAGCTTACTCTCCGTCACTAGGGGGGAGCAGTACTTC.